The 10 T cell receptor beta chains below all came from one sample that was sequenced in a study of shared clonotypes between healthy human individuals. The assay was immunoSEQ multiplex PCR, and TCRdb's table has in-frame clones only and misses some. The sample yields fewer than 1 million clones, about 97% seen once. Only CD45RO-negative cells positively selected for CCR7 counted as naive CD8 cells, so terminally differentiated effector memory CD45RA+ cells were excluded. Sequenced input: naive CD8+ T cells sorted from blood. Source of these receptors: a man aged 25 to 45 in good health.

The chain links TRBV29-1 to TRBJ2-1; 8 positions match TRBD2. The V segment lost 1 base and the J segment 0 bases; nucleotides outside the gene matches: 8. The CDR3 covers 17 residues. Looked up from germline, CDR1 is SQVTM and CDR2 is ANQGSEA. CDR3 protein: CSVEVSRGLGSYNEQFF. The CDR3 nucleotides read TGCAGCGTTGAAGTTTCAAGGGGACTAGGCTCCTACAATGAGCAGTTCTTC.

The CDR3 nucleotides are TGTGCCAGCAGTCTGGGGTTTGAGGGGGAGCAGTACTTC. It yields the protein CASSLGFEGEQYF. The chain carries TRBV27 and TRBJ2-7; D is perhaps TRBD1 or TRBD2 (5 bases each). Germline assignment: CDR1 MNHEY and CDR2 SMNVEV (reference sequence). Deletions cut 5 bases from V and 7 bases from J, with 15 bases between. The length of the CDR3 is 13 residues.

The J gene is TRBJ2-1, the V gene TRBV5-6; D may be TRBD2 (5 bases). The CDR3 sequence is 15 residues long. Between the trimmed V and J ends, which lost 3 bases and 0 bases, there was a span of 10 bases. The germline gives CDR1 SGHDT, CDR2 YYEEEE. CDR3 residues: CASSSDWSSYNEQFF. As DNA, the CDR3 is TGTGCCAGCAGCTCGGACTGGAGCTCCTACAATGAGCAGTTCTTC.

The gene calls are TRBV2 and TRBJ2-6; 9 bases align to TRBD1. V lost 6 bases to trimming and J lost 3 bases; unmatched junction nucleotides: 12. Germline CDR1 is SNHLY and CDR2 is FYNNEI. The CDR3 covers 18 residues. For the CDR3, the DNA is TGTGCCAGCAGCCCTACCGGGACAGGGCTGAATGGGGCCAACGTCCTGACTTTC. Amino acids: CASSPTGTGLNGANVLTF. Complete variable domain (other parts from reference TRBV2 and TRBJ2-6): EPEVTQTPSHQVTQMGQEVILRCVPISNHLYFYWYRQILGQKVEFLVSFYNNEISEKSEIFDDQFSVERPDGSNFTLKIRSTKLEDSAMYFCASSPTGTGLNGANVLTFGAGSRLTVL.

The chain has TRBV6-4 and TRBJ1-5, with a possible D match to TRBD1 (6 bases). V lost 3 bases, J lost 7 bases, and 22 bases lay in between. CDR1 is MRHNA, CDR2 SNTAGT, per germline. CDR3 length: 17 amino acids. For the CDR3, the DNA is TGTGCCAGCAGTGATCCGACCGGGACACCAATTGCCCAGCCCCAGCATTTT. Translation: CASSDPTGTPIAQPQHF.

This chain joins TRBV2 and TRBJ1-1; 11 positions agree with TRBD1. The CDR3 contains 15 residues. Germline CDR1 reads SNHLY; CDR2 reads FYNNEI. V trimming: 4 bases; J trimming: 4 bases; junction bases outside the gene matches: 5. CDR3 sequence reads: CASSGSGTGGTEAFF. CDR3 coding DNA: TGTGCCAGCAGTGGATCCGGGACAGGGGGCACTGAAGCTTTCTTT.

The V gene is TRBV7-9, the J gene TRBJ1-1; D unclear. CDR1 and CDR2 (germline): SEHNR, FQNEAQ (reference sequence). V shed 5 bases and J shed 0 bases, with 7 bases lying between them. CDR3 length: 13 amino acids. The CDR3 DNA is TGTGCCAGCAGCCCCTCAATGAACACTGAAGCTTTCTTT. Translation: CASSPSMNTEAFF. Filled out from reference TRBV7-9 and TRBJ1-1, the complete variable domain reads DTGVSQNPRHKITKRGQNVTFRCDPISEHNRLYWYRQTLGQGPEFLTYFQNEAQLEKSRLLSDRFSAERPKGSFSTLEIQRTEQGDSAMYLCASSPSMNTEAFFGQGTRLTVV.

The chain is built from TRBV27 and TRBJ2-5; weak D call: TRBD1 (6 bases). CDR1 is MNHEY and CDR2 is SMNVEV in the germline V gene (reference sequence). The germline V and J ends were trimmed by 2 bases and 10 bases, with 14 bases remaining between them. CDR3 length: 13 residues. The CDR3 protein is CASSLQQGRVQYF. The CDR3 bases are TGTGCCAGCAGTTTACAACAGGGTAGGGTCCAGTACTTC.

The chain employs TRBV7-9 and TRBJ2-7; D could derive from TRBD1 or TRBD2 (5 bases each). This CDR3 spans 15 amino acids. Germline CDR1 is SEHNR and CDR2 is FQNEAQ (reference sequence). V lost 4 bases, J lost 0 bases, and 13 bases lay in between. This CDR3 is CASSYRDGYSYEQYF. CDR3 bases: TGTGCCAGCAGCTACCGGGACGGATACTCCTACGAGCAGTACTTC.

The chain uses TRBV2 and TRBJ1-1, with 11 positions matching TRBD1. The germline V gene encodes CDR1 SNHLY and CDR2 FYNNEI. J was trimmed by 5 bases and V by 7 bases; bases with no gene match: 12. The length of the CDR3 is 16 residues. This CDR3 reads CASTPGTGGIRTEAFF. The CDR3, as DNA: TGTGCCAGCACCCCCGGGACAGGGGGTATTAGGACTGAAGCTTTCTTT. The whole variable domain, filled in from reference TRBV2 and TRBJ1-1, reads EPEVTQTPSHQVTQMGQEVILRCVPISNHLYFYWYRQILGQKVEFLVSFYNNEISEKSEIFDDQFSVERPDGSNFTLKIRSTKLEDSAMYFCASTPGTGGIRTEAFFGQGTRLTVV.